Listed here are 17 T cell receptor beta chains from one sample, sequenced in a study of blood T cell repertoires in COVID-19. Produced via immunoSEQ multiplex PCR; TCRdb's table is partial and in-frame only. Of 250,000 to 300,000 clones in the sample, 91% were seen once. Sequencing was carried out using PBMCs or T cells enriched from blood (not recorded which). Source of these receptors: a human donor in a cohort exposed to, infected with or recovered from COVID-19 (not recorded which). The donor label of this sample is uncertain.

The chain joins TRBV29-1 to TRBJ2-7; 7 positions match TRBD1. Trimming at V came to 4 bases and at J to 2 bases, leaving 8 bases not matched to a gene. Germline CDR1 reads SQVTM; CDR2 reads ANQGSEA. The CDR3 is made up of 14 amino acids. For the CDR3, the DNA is TGCAGCGTTGGCGGACAGGCACCCACCTACGAGCAGTACTTC. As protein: CSVGGQAPTYEQYF.

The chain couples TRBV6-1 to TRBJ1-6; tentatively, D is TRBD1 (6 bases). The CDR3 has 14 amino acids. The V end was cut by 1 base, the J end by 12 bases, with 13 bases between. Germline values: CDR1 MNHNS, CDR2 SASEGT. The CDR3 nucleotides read TGTGCCAGCAGTGAAGGTACAGGGTCAGGACCCCTCCACTTT. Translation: CASSEGTGSGPLHF.

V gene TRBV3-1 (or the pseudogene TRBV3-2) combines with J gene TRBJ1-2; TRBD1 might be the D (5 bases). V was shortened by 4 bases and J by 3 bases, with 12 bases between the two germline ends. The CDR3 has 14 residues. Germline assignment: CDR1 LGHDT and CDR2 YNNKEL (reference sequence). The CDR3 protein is CASSRTKADYGYTF. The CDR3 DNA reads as TGTGCCAGCAGCCGGACAAAGGCGGACTATGGCTACACCTTC.

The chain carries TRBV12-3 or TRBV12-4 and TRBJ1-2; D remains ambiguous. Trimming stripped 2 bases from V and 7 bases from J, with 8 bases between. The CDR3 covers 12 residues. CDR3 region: CASSLRDLGYTF. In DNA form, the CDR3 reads TGTGCCAGCAGTTTACGGGATCTTGGCTACACCTTC.

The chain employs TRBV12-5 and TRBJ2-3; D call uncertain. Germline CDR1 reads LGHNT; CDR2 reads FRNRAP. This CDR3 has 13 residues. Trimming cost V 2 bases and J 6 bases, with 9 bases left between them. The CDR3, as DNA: TGTGCTAGTGGTTTGTTGACAACTGATACGCAGTATTTT. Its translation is CASGLLTTDTQYF.

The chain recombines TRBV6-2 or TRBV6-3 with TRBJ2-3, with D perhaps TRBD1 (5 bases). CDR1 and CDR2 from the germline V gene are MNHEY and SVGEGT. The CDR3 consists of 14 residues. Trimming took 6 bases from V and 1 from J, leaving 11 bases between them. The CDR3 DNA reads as TGTGCCAGCAGCTTCAGGGTAGGCACAGATACGCAGTATTTT. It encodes CASSFRVGTDTQYF.

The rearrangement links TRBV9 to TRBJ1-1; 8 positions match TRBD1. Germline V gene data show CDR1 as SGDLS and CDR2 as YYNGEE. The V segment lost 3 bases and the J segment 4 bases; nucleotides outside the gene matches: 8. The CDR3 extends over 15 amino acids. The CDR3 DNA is TGTGCCAGCAGCGGAGGAGGACAGGGAGGCACTGAAGCTTTCTTT. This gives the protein CASSGGGQGGTEAFF. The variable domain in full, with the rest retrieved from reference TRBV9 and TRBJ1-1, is DSGVTQTPKHLITATGQRVTLRCSPRSGDLSVYWYQQSLDQGLQFLIQYYNGEERAKGNILERFSAQQFPDLHSELNLSSLELGDSALYFCASSGGGQGGTEAFFGQGTRLTVV.

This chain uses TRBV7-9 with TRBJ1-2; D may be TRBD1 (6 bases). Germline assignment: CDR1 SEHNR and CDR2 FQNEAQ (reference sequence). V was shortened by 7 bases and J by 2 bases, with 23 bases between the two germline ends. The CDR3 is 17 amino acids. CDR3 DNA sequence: TGTGCCAGCACCTCACGGGACACCCTTGCTAGGAACTATGGCTACACCTTC. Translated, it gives CASTSRDTLARNYGYTF. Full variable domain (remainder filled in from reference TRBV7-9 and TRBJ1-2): DTGVSQNPRHKITKRGQNVTFRCDPISEHNRLYWYRQTLGQGPEFLTYFQNEAQLEKSRLLSDRFSAERPKGSFSTLEIQRTEQGDSAMYLCASTSRDTLARNYGYTFGSGTRLTVV.

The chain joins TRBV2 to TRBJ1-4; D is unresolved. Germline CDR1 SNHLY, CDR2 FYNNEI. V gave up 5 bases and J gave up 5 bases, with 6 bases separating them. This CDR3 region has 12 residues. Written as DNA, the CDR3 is TGTGCCAGCAGTAGCAGGAATGAAAAACTGTTTTTT. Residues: CASSSRNEKLFF. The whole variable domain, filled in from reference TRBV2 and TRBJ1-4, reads EPEVTQTPSHQVTQMGQEVILRCVPISNHLYFYWYRQILGQKVEFLVSFYNNEISEKSEIFDDQFSVERPDGSNFTLKIRSTKLEDSAMYFCASSSRNEKLFFGSGTQLSVL.

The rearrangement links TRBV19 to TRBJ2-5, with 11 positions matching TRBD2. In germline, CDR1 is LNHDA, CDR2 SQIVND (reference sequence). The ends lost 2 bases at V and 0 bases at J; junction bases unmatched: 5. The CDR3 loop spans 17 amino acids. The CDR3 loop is CASSISSGGPYQETQYF. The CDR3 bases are TGTGCCAGTAGTATATCTAGCGGGGGGCCCTACCAAGAGACCCAGTACTTC.

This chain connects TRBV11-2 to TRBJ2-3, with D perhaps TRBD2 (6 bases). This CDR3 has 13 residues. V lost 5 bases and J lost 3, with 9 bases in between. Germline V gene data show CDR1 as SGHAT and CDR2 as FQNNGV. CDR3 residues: CASSPTRTDTQYF. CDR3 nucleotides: TGTGCCAGCAGCCCGACTAGAACAGATACGCAGTATTTT.

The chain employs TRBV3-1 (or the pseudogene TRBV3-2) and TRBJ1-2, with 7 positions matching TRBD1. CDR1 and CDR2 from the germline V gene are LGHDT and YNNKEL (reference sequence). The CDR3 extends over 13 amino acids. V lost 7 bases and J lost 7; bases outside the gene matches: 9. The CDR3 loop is CASTRRGRGGYTF. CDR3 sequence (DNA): TGTGCCAGCACCCGTAGGGGGCGCGGTGGCTACACCTTC.

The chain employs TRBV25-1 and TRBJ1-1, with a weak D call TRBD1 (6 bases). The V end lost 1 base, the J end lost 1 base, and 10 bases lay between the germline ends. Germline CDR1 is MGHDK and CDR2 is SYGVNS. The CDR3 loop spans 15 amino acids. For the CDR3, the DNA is TGTGCCAGCAGTGAATCGGGGGGCCCGAACACTGAAGCTTTCTTT. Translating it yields CASSESGGPNTEAFF. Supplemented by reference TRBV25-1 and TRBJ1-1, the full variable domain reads EADIYQTPRYLVIGTGKKITLECSQTMGHDKMYWYQQDPGMELHLIHYSYGVNSTEKGDLSSESTVSRIRTEHFPLTLESARPSHTSQYLCASSESGGPNTEAFFGQGTRLTVV.

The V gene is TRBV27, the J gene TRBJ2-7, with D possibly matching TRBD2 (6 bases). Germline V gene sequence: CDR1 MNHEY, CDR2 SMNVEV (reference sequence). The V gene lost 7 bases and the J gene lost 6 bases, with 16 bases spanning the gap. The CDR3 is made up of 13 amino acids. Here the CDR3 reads CASTTDRGSEQYF. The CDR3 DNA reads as TGTGCCAGCACGACGGACCGGGGGTCCGAGCAGTACTTC.

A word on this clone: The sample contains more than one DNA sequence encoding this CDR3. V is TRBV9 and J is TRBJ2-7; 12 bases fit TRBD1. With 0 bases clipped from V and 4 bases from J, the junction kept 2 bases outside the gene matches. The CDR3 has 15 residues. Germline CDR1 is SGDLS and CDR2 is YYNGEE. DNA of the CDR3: TGTGCCAGCAGCGTAGGGGGACAGGGGGCGTACGAGCAGTACTTC. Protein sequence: CASSVGGQGAYEQYF.

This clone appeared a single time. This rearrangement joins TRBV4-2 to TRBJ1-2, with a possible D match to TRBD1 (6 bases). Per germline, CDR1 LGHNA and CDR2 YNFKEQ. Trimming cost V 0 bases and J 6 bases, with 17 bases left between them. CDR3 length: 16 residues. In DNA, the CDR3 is TGTGCCAGCAGCCAAGATCGAGGACAGAGACCTAATGGCTACACCTTC. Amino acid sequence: CASSQDRGQRPNGYTF.

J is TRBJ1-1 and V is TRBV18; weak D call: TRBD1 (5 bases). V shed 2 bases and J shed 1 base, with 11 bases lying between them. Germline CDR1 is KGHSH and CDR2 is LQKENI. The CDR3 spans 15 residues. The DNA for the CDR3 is TGTGCCAGCTCACCAAGGGAGGGGACGAACACTGAAGCTTTCTTT. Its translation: CASSPREGTNTEAFF.